These T cell receptor beta chains were read from a single sample in a study of T cell responses to AZD1222 COVID-19 vaccine. The method was immunoSEQ multiplex PCR; TCRdb's version includes in-frame clones alone and lacks a portion of them. Of about 140,000 clones listed, roughly nine tenths are singletons. The sequencing here drew on peripheral blood, taken on day 0 of AZD1222 vaccination. These receptors all come from an adult in good health. The CDR3 runs from the conserved cysteine through the conserved F or W. Fields, in order: J gene, D gene, clone size, V gene, CDR3 protein, CDR3 DNA. The D gene is left open where the match is weak. Clone size is stated in some rows and not others, as once, few, many or a class when expanded.

>TRBJ1-6|TRBD1|.|TRBV9
CASSVGGKGAGAPLHF
TGTGCCAGCAGCGTAGGGGGTAAGGGGGCAGGAGCACCCCTCCACTTT
>TRBJ1-2|.|.|TRBV7-9
CASSLSTSGYTF
TGTGCCAGCAGCTTATCGACATCGGGCTACACCTTC
>TRBJ1-2|.|.|TRBV9
CASSVVSTVDYGYTF
TGTGCCAGCAGCGTAGTATCAACCGTCGACTATGGCTACACCTTC
>TRBJ2-2|TRBD2|.|TRBV3-1/TRBV3-2
CASSRPSSGGAANTGELFF
TGTGCCAGCAGCCGTCCCTCTAGCGGGGGGGCTGCGAACACCGGGGAGCTGTTTTTT
>TRBJ1-2|.|once|TRBV6-5
CASSYEGMDGYTF
TGTGCCAGCAGTTATGAGGGGATGGATGGCTACACCTTC
>TRBJ1-2|TRBD1|.|TRBV6-5
CASSSDRAAGYTF
TGTGCCAGCAGCTCAGACAGGGCTGCTGGCTACACCTTC
>TRBJ2-5|TRBD2|large|TRBV24-1
CATSDPRGGNQETQYF
TGTGCCACCAGTGATCCCCGGGGGGGAAACCAAGAGACCCAGTACTTC
>TRBJ1-1|.|.|TRBV5-1
CASSWDGQLNTEAFF
TGCGCCAGCAGCTGGGACGGACAGTTGAACACTGAAGCTTTCTTT
>TRBJ2-1|TRBD2|.|TRBV6-5
CASSYRGGANEQFF
TGTGCCAGCAGTTACCGCGGGGGGGCCAATGAGCAGTTCTTC
>TRBJ1-2|TRBD1|.|TRBV29-1
CSVTGGLNGGYTF
TGCAGCGTAACAGGGGGCCTAAACGGTGGCTACACCTTC
>TRBJ2-3|.|.|TRBV24-1
CATSDIGLTDTQYF
TGTGCCACCAGTGACATCGGACTCACAGATACGCAGTATTTT
>TRBJ2-1|TRBD2|.|TRBV14
CASSQLAGGPRGEQFF
TGTGCCAGCAGCCAGCTAGCGGGGGGGCCTCGTGGTGAGCAGTTCTTC
>TRBJ2-2|.|.|TRBV13
CASSWGLNTGELFF
TGTGCCAGCAGCTGGGGACTGAACACCGGGGAGCTGTTTTTT
>TRBJ1-5|.|.|TRBV6-2/TRBV6-3
CASSYDRNKVWQPQHF
TGTGCCAGCAGTTACGATAGAAATAAGGTGTGGCAGCCCCAGCATTTT
>TRBJ1-6|TRBD1|.|TRBV18
CASSPDRGYSPLHF
TGTGCCAGCTCCCCCGACAGGGGGTATTCACCCCTCCACTTT
>TRBJ1-2|TRBD1|.|TRBV4-3
CASSPRGTDPNYGYTF
TGCGCCAGCAGCCCGCGGGGGACAGATCCTAACTATGGCTACACCTTC
>TRBJ2-1|.|once|TRBV9
CASSAQDLRIPRNEQFF
TGTGCCAGCAGCGCCCAAGACCTGAGGATCCCGCGCAATGAGCAGTTCTTC
>TRBJ1-4|.|.|TRBV27
CASSSHPGYGNEKLFF
TGTGCCAGCAGTTCCCACCCTGGGTACGGTAATGAAAAACTGTTTTTT
>TRBJ1-2|.|few|TRBV5-1
CASSLAGESVYGYTF
TGCGCCAGCAGCTTGGCGGGGGAGTCGGTCTATGGCTACACCTTC
>TRBJ2-7|.|.|TRBV9
CASSPRGQSSYEQYF
TGTGCCAGCAGCCCAAGAGGTCAGAGCTCCTACGAGCAGTACTTC
>TRBJ2-7|.|.|TRBV11-2
CASSPVGSGTYEQYF
TGTGCCAGCAGCCCGGTAGGTAGCGGAACCTACGAGCAGTACTTC
>TRBJ2-5|TRBD1|.|TRBV15
CATSWDRGDQETQYF
TGTGCCACCAGCTGGGACAGGGGGGACCAAGAGACCCAGTACTTC
>TRBJ2-2|TRBD1|.|TRBV9
CASSARTGVSTGELFF
TGTGCCAGCAGTGCCCGGACAGGGGTCTCGACCGGGGAGCTGTTTTTT
>TRBJ2-3|.|.|TRBV7-2
CASSLGRSSTDTQYF
TGTGCCAGCAGCTTAGGGCGGTCTAGCACAGATACGCAGTATTTT
>TRBJ2-1|TRBD2|.|TRBV7-3
CASSPAGVHEQFF
TGTGCCAGCTCCCCAGCGGGAGTACATGAGCAGTTCTTC
>TRBJ2-2|.|.|TRBV7-9
CASSPGLTTGELFF
TGTGCCAGCTCCCCGGGGCTCACCACCGGGGAGCTGTTTTTT
>TRBJ2-5|TRBD2|.|TRBV4-2
CASSPQASGRGLETQYF
TGTGCCAGCAGCCCTCAGGCGAGCGGGAGGGGCTTAGAGACCCAGTACTTC
>TRBJ1-3|.|.|TRBV30
CAWSVGGTGNTIYF
TGTGCCTGGAGTGTGGGAGGGACTGGAAACACCATATATTTT
>TRBJ2-2|.|few|TRBV7-2
CASSLVGAGELFF
TGTGCCAGCAGCTTAGTGGGGGCCGGGGAGCTGTTTTTT
>TRBJ2-7|.|.|TRBV18
CASSPTESQTYEQYF
TGTGCCAGCTCACCAACAGAAAGCCAGACCTACGAGCAGTACTTC
>TRBJ1-2|.|.|TRBV6-2/TRBV6-3
CASSSGSNYGYTF
TGTGCCAGCAGTTCGGGGTCTAACTATGGCTACACCTTC
>TRBJ1-1|TRBD1|.|TRBV24-1
CATSRTGGTEAFF
TGTGCCACCAGCCGGACAGGGGGCACTGAAGCTTTCTTT
>TRBJ1-1|.|few|TRBV28
CASSERPRDTEAFF
TGTGCCAGCAGCGAACGCCCGAGGGACACTGAAGCTTTCTTT
>TRBJ1-4|.|.|TRBV6-5
CASSQGIFWEKLFF
TGTGCCAGCAGCCAGGGGATCTTTTGGGAAAAACTGTTTTTT
>TRBJ1-5|TRBD1|.|TRBV28
CASSFEGASNQPQHF
TGTGCCAGCAGTTTTGAGGGGGCTAGCAATCAGCCCCAGCATTTT
>TRBJ1-5|.|.|TRBV7-6
CASSLEAWGPGNQPQHF
TGTGCCAGCAGCTTAGAGGCGTGGGGGCCTGGCAATCAGCCCCAGCATTTT
>TRBJ2-4|.|once|TRBV6-5
CASSPLLAKNIQYF
TGTGCCAGCTCCCCTCTACTAGCCAAAAACATTCAGTACTTC
>TRBJ2-7|TRBD2|.|TRBV24-1
CATSDPLAGNEQYF
TGTGCCACCAGTGACCCGCTAGCGGGAAACGAGCAGTACTTC
>TRBJ2-3|.|.|TRBV2
CASSDGVRGGADTQYF
TGTGCCAGCAGTGATGGGGTAAGGGGAGGTGCAGATACGCAGTATTTT
>TRBJ1-1|.|.|TRBV6-5
CASRRGRLNTEAFF
TGTGCCAGCAGAAGGGGACGGTTGAACACTGAAGCTTTCTTT
>TRBJ1-1|.|.|TRBV6-2/TRBV6-3
CASSRDGENTEAFF
TGTGCCAGCAGTAGGGACGGGGAGAACACTGAAGCTTTCTTT
>TRBJ1-6|.|.|TRBV7-2
CASTPDLVPSGPLHF
TGTGCCAGCACGCCAGATCTTGTACCTTCAGGACCCCTCCACTTT
>TRBJ2-5|TRBD2|.|TRBV5-1
CASSWGLAGGQETQYF
TGCGCCAGCAGCTGGGGACTAGCGGGGGGTCAAGAGACCCAGTACTTC
>TRBJ2-1|.|.|TRBV21-1
CASSKSKQSLLNGDNEQFF
TGTGCCAGCAGCAAGTCCAAACAAAGCCTTCTAAACGGGGACAATGAGCAGTTCTTC
>TRBJ2-4|.|.|TRBV19
CASSIEWKAWTKNIQYF
TGTGCCAGTAGTATAGAGTGGAAGGCGTGGACCAAAAACATTCAGTACTTC
>TRBJ1-1|.|.|TRBV7-7
CASSEGSPRPTEAFF
TGTGCTAGCAGCGAGGGCTCCCCAAGGCCAACTGAAGCTTTCTTT
>TRBJ2-7|TRBD2|.|TRBV6-5
CASRLAGGSYEQYF
TGTGCCAGCAGACTAGCGGGAGGATCCTACGAGCAGTACTTC
>TRBJ1-1|.|.|TRBV28
CASTFWGTTEAFF
TGTGCCAGCACCTTCTGGGGGACCACTGAAGCTTTCTTT
>TRBJ2-1|TRBD2|.|TRBV5-1
CASSLSLAGWNEQFF
TGCGCCAGCAGCTTGTCCCTAGCGGGGTGGAATGAGCAGTTCTTC
>TRBJ2-2|TRBD1|.|TRBV7-6
CASSLAVGGLNTGELFF
TGTGCCAGCAGCTTAGCTGTAGGGGGCCTAAACACCGGGGAGCTGTTTTTT
>TRBJ2-3|.|.|TRBV7-2
CASSLGGGGTDTQYF
TGTGCCAGCAGCTTAGGAGGCGGGGGCACAGATACGCAGTATTTT
>TRBJ2-2|.|once|TRBV5-4
CASSLSAGGPTGELFF
TGTGCCAGCAGCTTGTCCGCCGGGGGGCCCACCGGGGAGCTGTTTTTT
>TRBJ1-5|.|.|TRBV2
CASSDKGLRNQPQHF
TGTGCCAGCAGTGATAAAGGGTTACGGAATCAGCCCCAGCATTTT
>TRBJ2-3|TRBD2|.|TRBV7-8
CASSLLGGGAGDTQYF
TGTGCCAGCAGCTTATTAGGCGGGGGGGCGGGAGATACGCAGTATTTT
>TRBJ1-1|.|.|TRBV7-2
CASSEGGQATEAFF
TGTGCCAGCAGCGAAGGCGGGCAGGCCACTGAAGCTTTCTTT
>TRBJ1-2|TRBD1|.|TRBV6-5
CASSSLLTGGGGYTF
TGTGCCAGCAGTTCCCTATTGACAGGGGGAGGCGGCTACACCTTC
>TRBJ1-5|.|.|TRBV6-5
CASSTPGVSQPQHF
TGTGCCAGCAGTACCCCAGGGGTGAGTCAGCCCCAGCATTTT